This is a list of T cell receptor beta chains from one sample in a study of regulatory T cells in long-lasting Graves disease. In TCRdb, the multiplex PCR reads were re-called with MiXCR into one record per CDR3 protein. The sample consists of about 660,000 distinct CDR3 sequences, 25% to 35% of them appearing once. The material sequenced was peripheral blood mononuclear cells (PBMCs), taken when the disease was refractory, from a patient treated with antithyroid drugs. These TCRs come from a female donor with Graves disease. CDR3s include the opening cysteine and the closing phenylalanine or tryptophan. The D gene is left open where the match is weak. Size is stated for part of the rows, as once, few or many counts, or as a class when the clone is expanded.

TRBV29-1,few,TRBD1,TRBJ2-7,TGCAGCGTTGGGCAGGGGGTGAACGAGCAGTACTTC,CSVGQGVNEQYF
TRBV27,-,TRBD1,TRBJ2-5,TGTGCCAGCAGTCCCTCCGGACAGGGGAGGAAAGAGACCCAGTACTTC,CASSPSGQGRKETQYF
TRBV16,-,-,TRBJ1-2,TGTGCCAGCAGCCAATCGTCGGGCTATGGCTACACCTTC,CASSQSSGYGYTF
TRBV6-1,-,-,TRBJ2-7,TGTGCCAGCAGTGAAGGGCTCGAGCAGTACTTC,CASSEGLEQYF
TRBV30,-,-,TRBJ2-7,TGTGCCTGGAGTGTGGGCAGGCCGGGCGAGCAGTACTTC,CAWSVGRPGEQYF
TRBV7-2,-,-,TRBJ1-1,TGTGCCAGCAGCACACGTGGGGGTTCCTACACTGAAGCTTTCTTT,CASSTRGGSYTEAFF
TRBV5-1,-,TRBD2,TRBJ2-2,TGCGCCAGCAGCCCGGAAGGACTAGCGGGGCTCACCGGGGAGCTGTTTTTT,CASSPEGLAGLTGELFF
TRBV7-9,-,-,TRBJ1-2,TGTGCCAGCAGCCCGCAGAGCGGGCAGACTACGAACTATGGCTACACCTTC,CASSPQSGQTTNYGYTF
TRBV12-3/TRBV12-4,many,TRBD2,TRBJ2-5,TGTGCCAGCAGTCTAGCGGGAGGGGTGGAGACCCAGTACTTC,CASSLAGGVETQYF
TRBV20-1,few,-,TRBJ2-5,TGCAGTGCTAGAGACGACCAGGCCCGGGGACTGGAAGAGACCCAGTACTTC,CSARDDQARGLEETQYF
TRBV29-1,-,-,TRBJ1-1,TGCAGCGTTGATTTGCCGAACACTGAAGCTTTCTTT,CSVDLPNTEAFF
TRBV30,few,-,TRBJ2-7,TGTGCCTGGAGTCGACCCTCCTACGAGCAGTACTTC,CAWSRPSYEQYF
TRBV20-1,many,-,TRBJ2-5,TGCAGTGCTAGCGGATGGCAAGAGACCCAGTACTTC,CSASGWQETQYF
TRBV29-1,-,-,TRBJ1-1,TGCAGCGGGAGGAGGGGCCACACTGAAGCTTTCTTT,CSGRRGHTEAFF
TRBV29-1,-,-,TRBJ2-7,TGCAGCGTTGGGTTAAACGAGCAGTACTTC,CSVGLNEQYF
TRBV20-1,few,-,TRBJ2-5,TGCAGTGCTAGGGGGTGGGGTAGCGGCAAGAGCCAGTACTTC,CSARGWGSGKSQYF
TRBV20-1,-,-,TRBJ2-7,TGCAGTGCTAGACGGCGCGGAACCTACGAGCAGTACTTC,CSARRRGTYEQYF
TRBV25-1,few,-,TRBJ1-2,TGTGCCAGCAGTGGTAAGGCCTACTATGGCTACACCTTC,CASSGKAYYGYTF
TRBV27,few,-,TRBJ1-2,TGTGCCAGCAGTGTCTACGGCACCCCAGGCTATGGCTACACCTTC,CASSVYGTPGYGYTF
TRBV24-1,few,-,TRBJ2-5,TGTGCCACCAGTGATGCGGGACTTGAAGAGACCCAGTACTTC,CATSDAGLEETQYF
TRBV28,many,TRBD2,TRBJ2-4,TGTGCCAGCAGTGGGCTAGCGGGAACTGCCAAAAACATTCAGTACTTC,CASSGLAGTAKNIQYF
TRBV2,-,-,TRBJ2-3,TGTGCCAGCAGTGTCCCGGCGGGAAGGGTAGATACGCAGTATTTT,CASSVPAGRVDTQYF
TRBV7-9,-,-,TRBJ1-5,TGTGCCAGCAGCCCCGGCGTCTCTGATCCCATGACTCAGCATTTT,CASSPGVSDPMTQHF
TRBV3-1,few,-,TRBJ1-2,TGTGCCAGCAGCCAACTATCGGGTCTCTATGGCTACACCTTC,CASSQLSGLYGYTF